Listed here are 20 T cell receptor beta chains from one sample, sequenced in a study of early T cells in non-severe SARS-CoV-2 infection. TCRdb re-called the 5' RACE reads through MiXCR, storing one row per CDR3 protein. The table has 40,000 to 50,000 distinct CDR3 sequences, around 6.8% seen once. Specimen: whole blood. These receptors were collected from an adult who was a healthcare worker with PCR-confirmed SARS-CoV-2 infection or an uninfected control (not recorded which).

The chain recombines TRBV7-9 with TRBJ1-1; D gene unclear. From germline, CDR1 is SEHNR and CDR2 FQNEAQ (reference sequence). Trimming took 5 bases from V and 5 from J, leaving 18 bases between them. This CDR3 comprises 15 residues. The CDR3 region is CASSPQRGWETEAFF. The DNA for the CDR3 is TGTGCCAGCAGCCCCCAACGGGGTTGGGAGACTGAAGCTTTCTTT.

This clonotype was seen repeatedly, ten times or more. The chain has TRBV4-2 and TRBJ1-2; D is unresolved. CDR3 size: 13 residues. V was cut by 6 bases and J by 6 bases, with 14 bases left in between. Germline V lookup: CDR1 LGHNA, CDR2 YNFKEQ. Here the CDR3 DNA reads TGTGCCAGCAGAGCCGGGCAGATGAATGGCTACACCTTC. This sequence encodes CASRAGQMNGYTF.

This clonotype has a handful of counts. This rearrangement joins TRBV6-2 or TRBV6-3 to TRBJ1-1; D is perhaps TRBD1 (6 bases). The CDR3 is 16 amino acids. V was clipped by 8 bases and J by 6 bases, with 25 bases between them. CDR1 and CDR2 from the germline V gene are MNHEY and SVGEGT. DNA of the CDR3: TGTGCCAGCCTTGGGGGCGGCCCAGGGCTGGGCGCTGAAGCTTTCTTT. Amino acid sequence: CASLGGGPGLGAEAFF.

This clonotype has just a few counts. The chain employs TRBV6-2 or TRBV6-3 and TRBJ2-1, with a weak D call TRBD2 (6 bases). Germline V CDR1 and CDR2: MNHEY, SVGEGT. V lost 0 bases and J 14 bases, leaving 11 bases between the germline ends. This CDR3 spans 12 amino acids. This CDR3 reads CASSYSIRTKFF. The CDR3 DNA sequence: TGTGCCAGCAGTTACTCGATCAGGACTAAGTTCTTC.

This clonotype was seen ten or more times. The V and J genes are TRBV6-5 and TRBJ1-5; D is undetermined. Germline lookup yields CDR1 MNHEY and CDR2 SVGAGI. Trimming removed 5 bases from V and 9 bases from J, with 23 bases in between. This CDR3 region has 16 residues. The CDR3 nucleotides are TGTGCCAGCAGTCCGACGGACGTCAGTGGTGTTGGGCCCCAGCATTTT. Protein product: CASSPTDVSGVGPQHF.

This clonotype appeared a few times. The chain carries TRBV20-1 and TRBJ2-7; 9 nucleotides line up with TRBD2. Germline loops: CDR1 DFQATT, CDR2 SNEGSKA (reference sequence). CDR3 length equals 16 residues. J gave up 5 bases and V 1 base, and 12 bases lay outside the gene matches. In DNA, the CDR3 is TGCAGTGCTAGAGCCCCGAGGAGCGGGGGGTTTGACGAGCAGTACTTC. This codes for CSARAPRSGGFDEQYF.

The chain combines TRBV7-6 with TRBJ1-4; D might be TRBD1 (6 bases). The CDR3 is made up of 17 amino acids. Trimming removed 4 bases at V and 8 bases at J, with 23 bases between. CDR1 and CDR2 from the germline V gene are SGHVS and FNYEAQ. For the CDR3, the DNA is TGTGCCAGCAGCTCCCGCAGGGGAGAGGCTAACCGAGAAAAACTGTTTTTT. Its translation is CASSSRRGEANREKLFF.

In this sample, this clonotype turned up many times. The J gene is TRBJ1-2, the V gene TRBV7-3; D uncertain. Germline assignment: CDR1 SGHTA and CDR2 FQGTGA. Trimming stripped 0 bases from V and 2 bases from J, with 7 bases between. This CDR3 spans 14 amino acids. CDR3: CASSLTAGNYGYTF. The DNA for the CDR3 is TGTGCCAGCAGCTTAACCGCGGGAAACTATGGCTACACCTTC. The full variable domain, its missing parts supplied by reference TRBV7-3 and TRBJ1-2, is GAGVSQTPSNKVTEKGKYVELRCDPISGHTALYWYRQSLGQGPEFLIYFQGTGAADDSGLPNDRFFAVRPEGSVSTLKIQRTERGDSAVYLCASSLTAGNYGYTFGSGTRLTVV.

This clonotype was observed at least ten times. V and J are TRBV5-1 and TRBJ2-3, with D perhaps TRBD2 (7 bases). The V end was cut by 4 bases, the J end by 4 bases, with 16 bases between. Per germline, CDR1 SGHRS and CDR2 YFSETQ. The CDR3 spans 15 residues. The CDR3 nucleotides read TGCGCCAGCAGCCCCGATGGGGGGGCCGCAGATACGCAGTATTTT. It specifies CASSPDGGAADTQYF. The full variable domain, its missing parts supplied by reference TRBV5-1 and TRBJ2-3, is KAGVTQTPRYLIKTRGQQVTLSCSPISGHRSVSWYQQTPGQGLQFLFEYFSETQRNKGNFPGRFSGRQFSNSRSEMNVSTLELGDSALYLCASSPDGGAADTQYFGPGTRLTVL.

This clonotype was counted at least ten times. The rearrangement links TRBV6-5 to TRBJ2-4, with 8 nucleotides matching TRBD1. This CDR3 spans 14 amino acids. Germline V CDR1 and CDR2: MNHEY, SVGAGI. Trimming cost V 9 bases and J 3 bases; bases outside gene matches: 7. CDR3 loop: CARRGQGHKNIQYF. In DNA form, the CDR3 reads TGTGCCAGGAGAGGACAGGGTCACAAAAACATTCAGTACTTC.

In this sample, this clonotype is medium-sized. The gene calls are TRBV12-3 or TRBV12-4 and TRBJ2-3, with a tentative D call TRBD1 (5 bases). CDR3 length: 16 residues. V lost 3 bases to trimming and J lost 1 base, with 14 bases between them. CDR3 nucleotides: TGTGCCAGCAGTTTTTCGGACACCGCTGGCACAGATACGCAGTATTTT. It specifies CASSFSDTAGTDTQYF.

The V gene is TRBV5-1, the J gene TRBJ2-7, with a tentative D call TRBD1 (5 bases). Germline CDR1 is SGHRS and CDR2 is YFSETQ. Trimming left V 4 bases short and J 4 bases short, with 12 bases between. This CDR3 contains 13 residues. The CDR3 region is CASSRGRRYEQYF. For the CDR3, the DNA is TGCGCCAGCAGCAGGGGCAGGAGATACGAGCAGTACTTC.

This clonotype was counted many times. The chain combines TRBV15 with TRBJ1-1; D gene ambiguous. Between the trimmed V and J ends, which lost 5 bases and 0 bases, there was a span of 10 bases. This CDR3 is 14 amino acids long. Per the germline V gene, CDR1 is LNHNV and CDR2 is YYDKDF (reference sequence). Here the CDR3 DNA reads TGTGCCACCAGCCGGAGTCTTATGAACACTGAAGCTTTCTTT. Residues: CATSRSLMNTEAFF.

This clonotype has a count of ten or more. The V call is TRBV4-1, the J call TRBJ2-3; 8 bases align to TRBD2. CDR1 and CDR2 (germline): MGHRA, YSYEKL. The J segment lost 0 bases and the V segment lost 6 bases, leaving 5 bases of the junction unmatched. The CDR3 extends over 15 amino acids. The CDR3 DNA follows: TGCGCCAGCAGACTGACTAGCGAGAGCACAGATACGCAGTATTTT. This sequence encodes CASRLTSESTDTQYF.

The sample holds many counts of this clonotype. CDR3 sequence: CASSYPGTADEQYF. The CDR3 DNA follows: TGTGCCAGCAGTTATCCCGGGACAGCAGACGAGCAGTACTTC. The gene calls are TRBV6-6 and TRBJ2-7; 7 nucleotides agree with TRBD1. The CDR3 covers 14 residues. J was trimmed by 5 bases and V by 3 bases; bases with no gene match: 7. Germline CDR1 is MNHNY and CDR2 is SVGAGI (reference sequence).

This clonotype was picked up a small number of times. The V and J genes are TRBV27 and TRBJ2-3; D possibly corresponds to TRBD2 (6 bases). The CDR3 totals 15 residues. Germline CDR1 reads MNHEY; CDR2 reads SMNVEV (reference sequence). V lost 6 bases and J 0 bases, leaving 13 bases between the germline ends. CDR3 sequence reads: CASSLQRVSTDTQYF. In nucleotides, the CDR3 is TGTGCCAGCAGCCTTCAGCGGGTTAGCACAGATACGCAGTATTTT.

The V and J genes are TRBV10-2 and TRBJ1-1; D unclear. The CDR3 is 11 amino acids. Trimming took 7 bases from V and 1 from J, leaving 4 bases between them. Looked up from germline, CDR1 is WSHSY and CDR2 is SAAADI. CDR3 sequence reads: CASTENTEAFF. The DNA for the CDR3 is TGCGCCAGCACGGAGAACACTGAAGCTTTCTTT.

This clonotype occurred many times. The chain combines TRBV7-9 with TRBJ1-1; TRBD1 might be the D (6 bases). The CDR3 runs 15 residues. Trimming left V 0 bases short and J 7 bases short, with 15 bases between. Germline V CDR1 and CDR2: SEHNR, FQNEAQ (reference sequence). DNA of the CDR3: TGTGCCAGCAGCTTAGCTCTAACAGGGAGAGATGAAGCTTTCTTT. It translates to CASSLALTGRDEAFF.

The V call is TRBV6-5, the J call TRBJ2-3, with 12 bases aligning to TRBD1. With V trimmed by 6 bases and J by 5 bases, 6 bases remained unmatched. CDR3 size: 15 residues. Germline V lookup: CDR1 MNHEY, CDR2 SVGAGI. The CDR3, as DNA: TGTGCCAGCAGAGCAGGGGACAGGGGGCTAGATACGCAGTATTTT. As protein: CASRAGDRGLDTQYF.

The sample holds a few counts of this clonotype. The CDR3 sequence: CASSRNGDYGYTF. CDR3 bases: TGTGCCAGCTCACGAAACGGGGACTATGGCTACACCTTC. The chain links TRBV12-3 or TRBV12-4 to TRBJ1-2; no definite D call. The V end was cut by 8 bases, the J end by 3 bases, with 13 bases between. The CDR3 totals 13 residues.